The clone carrying this T cell receptor (beta chain) appeared a few times. Every bit of the isolated RNA underwent reverse transcription, so sequencing read expressed TCRB transcripts. Sequencing used immunoSEQ multiplex PCR; TCRdb keeps in-frame clones, though not all of them. The table lists 250,000 to 300,000 clones, about 8% of them singletons. The data are from a study of beta chain features in type 1 diabetes. This CDR3 contains 19 residues. Per the germline V gene, CDR1 is MGHRA and CDR2 is YSYEKL. Trimming removed 1 base at V and 0 bases at J, with 16 bases between. The source is a woman aged 18-35 years in good health. Specimen: central memory CD4+ T cells from blood. The genes are TRBV4-1 and TRBJ2-6; tentatively, D is TRBD1 or TRBD2 (5 bases each). In DNA form, the CDR3 reads TGCGCCAGCAGCCAAGGCCGCACGGGACGGAACTCTGGGGCCAACGTCCTGACTTTC. As protein: CASSQGRTGRNSGANVLTF.